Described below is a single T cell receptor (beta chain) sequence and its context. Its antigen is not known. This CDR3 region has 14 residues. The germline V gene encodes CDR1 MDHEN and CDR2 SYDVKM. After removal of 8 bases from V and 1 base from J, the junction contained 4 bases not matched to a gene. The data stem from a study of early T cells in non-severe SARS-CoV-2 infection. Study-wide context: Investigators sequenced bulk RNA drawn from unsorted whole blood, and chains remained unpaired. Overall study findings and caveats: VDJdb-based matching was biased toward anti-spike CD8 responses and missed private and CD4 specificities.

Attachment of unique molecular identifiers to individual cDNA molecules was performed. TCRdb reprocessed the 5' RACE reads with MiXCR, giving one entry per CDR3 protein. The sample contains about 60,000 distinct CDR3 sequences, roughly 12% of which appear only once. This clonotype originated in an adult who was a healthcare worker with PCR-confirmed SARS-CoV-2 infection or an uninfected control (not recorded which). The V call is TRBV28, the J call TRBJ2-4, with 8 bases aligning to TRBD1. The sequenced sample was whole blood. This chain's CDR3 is CASQTGGAKNIQYF. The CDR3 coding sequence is TGTGCCAGCCAAACAGGGGGGGCCAAAAACATTCAGTACTTC.